This is a list of T cell receptor beta chains from one sample in a study of glioma-infiltrating T cells after dendritic cell vaccination. The protocol was immunoSEQ multiplex PCR, while the TCRdb copy is restricted to in-frame clones and leaves out a portion. Of just under 85,000 clones in the sample, about 87% were seen once. Sequenced material: blood, taken before dendritic cell vaccination. The receptors come from a human donor with glioblastoma. Each CDR3 is given with its conserved first and last residue. The order of the fields is J gene, V gene, CDR3 protein.

TRBJ2-7 TRBV2 CASSYRSGVEQYF
TRBJ1-4 TRBV10-3 CAAGDRINEKLFF
TRBJ2-7 TRBV5-6 CASSAGQMYEQYF
TRBJ2-5 TRBV5-1 CASSLVGGYQETQYF
TRBJ2-3 TRBV2 CASSGEGTDTQYF
TRBJ1-2 TRBV27 CASSYRDRRGYTF
TRBJ1-2 TRBV4-2 CASSTGQNYGYTF
TRBJ2-5 TRBV9 CASSVSGGYEETQYF
TRBJ1-6 TRBV19 CASSVGQGNSPLHF
TRBJ2-3 TRBV5-1 CASSVSGQGIGTQYF
TRBJ2-7 TRBV9 CASSRTSGLYEQYF
TRBJ2-7 TRBV6-5 CASSQPGQGAGEQYF
TRBJ1-3 TRBV6-1 CASTLLPGNTIYF
TRBJ2-5 TRBV9 CASSRGAGGQETQYF
TRBJ1-2 TRBV5-6 CASSWGQAFGGGYTF
TRBJ2-7 TRBV27 CASSLKYEGRSSYEQYF
TRBJ1-3 TRBV9 CASSAPQGNENTIYF
TRBJ2-1 TRBV5-1 CASSGTSVEQFF
TRBJ2-3 TRBV4-2 CASSHVWGGDTDTQYF
TRBJ2-5 TRBV29-1 CSVGQGARETQYF
TRBJ1-2 TRBV2 CASSARTGGNYGYTF
TRBJ2-5 TRBV2 CASSEGLEETQYF
TRBJ1-6 TRBV6-5 CASMAGQNSPLHF
TRBJ2-7 TRBV19 CASSTLFGEGRYEQYF
TRBJ2-3 TRBV11-3 CASSLDRGGLGSDTQYF
TRBJ1-1 TRBV7-2 CASSPQGTPTEAFF
TRBJ1-5 TRBV27 CASSQHRGEPQHF
TRBJ2-5 TRBV6-5 CASSSRYVRQETQYF
TRBJ1-6 TRBV2 CASSEEGVRNNSPLHF
TRBJ2-6 TRBV9 CASSKQGAGANVLTF
TRBJ2-6 TRBV6-4 CASSPTANSGANVLTF
TRBJ1-1 TRBV2 CASRKDRGGNTEAFF
TRBJ1-5 TRBV7-9 CASSLKTQGFVPSNQPQHF
TRBJ2-1 TRBV7-8 CASSFGAGMNEQFF
TRBJ2-7 TRBV19 CASSSSRDRATSGGSYEQYF
TRBJ1-2 TRBV4-1 CASSQGQIYGYTF
TRBJ2-3 TRBV9 CASSVGPGGGTDTQYF
TRBJ1-3 TRBV10-3 CAISDGGTGNTIYF
TRBJ2-1 TRBV27 CASRAGTGAYNEQFF
TRBJ1-2 TRBV2 CASRSTGGVDGYTF
TRBJ2-3 TRBV4-2 CASSQSLGVITDTQYF
TRBJ1-3 TRBV30 CAWSLRNTIYF
TRBJ1-2 TRBV20-1 CSAWGTAGNTF
TRBJ2-5 TRBV18 CASSPSGQETQYF
TRBJ1-1 TRBV10-2 CASRDRGDVWTEAFF
TRBJ1-4 TRBV6-1 CASRGPAPEGKLFF
TRBJ1-6 TRBV11-3 CASSLLRQTVSYNSPLHF
TRBJ1-6 TRBV5-1 CASSLGQVFSPLHF
TRBJ2-5 TRBV7-3 CASSLWPSGETQYF
TRBJ1-1 TRBV6-5 CASSSGTGFGAFF
TRBJ2-1 TRBV29-1 CSVEEFLAGADNEQFF
TRBJ2-3 TRBV6-5 CASNERGTDTQYF